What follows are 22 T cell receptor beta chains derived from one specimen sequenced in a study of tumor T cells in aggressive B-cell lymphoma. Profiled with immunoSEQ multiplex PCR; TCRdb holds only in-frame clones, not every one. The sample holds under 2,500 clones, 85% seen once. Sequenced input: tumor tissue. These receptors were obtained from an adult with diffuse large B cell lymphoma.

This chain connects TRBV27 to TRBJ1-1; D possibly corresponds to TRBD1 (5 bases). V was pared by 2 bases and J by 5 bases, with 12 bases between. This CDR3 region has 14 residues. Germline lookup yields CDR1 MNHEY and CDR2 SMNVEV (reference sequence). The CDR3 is CASSLGGGGTEAFF. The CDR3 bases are TGTGCCAGCAGTTTAGGGGGTGGGGGGACTGAAGCTTTCTTT.

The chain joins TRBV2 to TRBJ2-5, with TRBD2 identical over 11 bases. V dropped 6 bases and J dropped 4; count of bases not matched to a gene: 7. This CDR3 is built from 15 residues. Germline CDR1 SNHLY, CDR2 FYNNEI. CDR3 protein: CASRRSGGAGETQYF. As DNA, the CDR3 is TGTGCCAGCAGACGTAGCGGGGGGGCCGGAGAGACCCAGTACTTC.

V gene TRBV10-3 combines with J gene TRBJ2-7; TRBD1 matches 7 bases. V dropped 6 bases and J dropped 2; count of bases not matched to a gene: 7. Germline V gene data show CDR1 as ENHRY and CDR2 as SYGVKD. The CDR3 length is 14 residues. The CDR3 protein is CAIRGTEKTYEQYF. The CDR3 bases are TGTGCCATCAGAGGGACAGAAAAAACCTACGAGCAGTACTTC.

This CDR3 reads CASSAGPSDTQYF. The CDR3 coding sequence is TGTGCCAGCAGCGCAGGACCTAGCGATACGCAGTATTTT. V gene TRBV9 combines with J gene TRBJ2-3, with a possible D match to TRBD2 (5 bases). V lost 3 bases, J lost 6 bases, and 11 bases lay in between. Germline CDR1 SGDLS, CDR2 YYNGEE. The CDR3 runs to 13 residues.

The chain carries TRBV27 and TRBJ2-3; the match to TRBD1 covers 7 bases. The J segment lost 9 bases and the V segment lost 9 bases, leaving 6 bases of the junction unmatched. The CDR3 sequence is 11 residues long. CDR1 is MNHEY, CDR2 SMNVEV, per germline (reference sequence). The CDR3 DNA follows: TGTGCCAGAACAGGGGATATCACGCAGTATTTT. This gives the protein CARTGDITQYF.

CDR3 loop: CASSPIPSTGGNEQFF. The CDR3 nucleotides read TGCGCCAGCAGCCCCATACCATCGACAGGGGGAAATGAGCAGTTCTTC. The chain employs TRBV5-1 and TRBJ2-1, with TRBD1 matching over 9 bases. V shed 4 bases and J 7 bases; nucleotides not matched to a gene: 12. The germline V gene encodes CDR1 SGHRS and CDR2 YFSETQ. The CDR3 has 16 amino acids.

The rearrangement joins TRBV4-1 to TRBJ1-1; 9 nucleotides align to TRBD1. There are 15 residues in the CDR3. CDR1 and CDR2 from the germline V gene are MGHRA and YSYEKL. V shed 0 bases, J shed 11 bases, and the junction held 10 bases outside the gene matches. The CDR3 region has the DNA TGCGCCAGCAGCCAAGATGGGACAGGGATAGGTGACGCTTTCTTT. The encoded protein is CASSQDGTGIGDAFF.

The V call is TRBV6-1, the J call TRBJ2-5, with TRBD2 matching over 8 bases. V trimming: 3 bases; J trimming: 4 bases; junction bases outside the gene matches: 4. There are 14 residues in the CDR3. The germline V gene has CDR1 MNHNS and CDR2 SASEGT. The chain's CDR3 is CASSDWGLGETQYF. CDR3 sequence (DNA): TGTGCCAGCAGTGATTGGGGACTAGGAGAGACCCAGTACTTC.

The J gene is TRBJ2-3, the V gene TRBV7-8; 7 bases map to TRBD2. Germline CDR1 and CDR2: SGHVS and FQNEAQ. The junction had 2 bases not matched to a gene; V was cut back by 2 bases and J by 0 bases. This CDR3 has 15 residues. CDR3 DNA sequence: TGTGCCAGCAGCTTATCAGCGGGAAGCACAGATACGCAGTATTTT. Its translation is CASSLSAGSTDTQYF.

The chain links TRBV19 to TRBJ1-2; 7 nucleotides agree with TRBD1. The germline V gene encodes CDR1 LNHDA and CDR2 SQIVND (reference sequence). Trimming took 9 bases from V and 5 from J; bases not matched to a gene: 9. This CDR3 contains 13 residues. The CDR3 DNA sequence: TGTGCCAGCAGCCAAGGACAGGTATATGGCTACACCTTC. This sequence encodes CASSQGQVYGYTF.

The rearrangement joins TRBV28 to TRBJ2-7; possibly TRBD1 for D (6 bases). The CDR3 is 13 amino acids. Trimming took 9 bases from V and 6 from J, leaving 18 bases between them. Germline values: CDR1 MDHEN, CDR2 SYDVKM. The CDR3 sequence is CASIPGTFREQYF. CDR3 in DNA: TGTGCCAGTATCCCCGGGACATTCCGCGAGCAGTACTTC.

The CDR3 region has the DNA TGTGCCAGCAGCTTACTTCGGGGAGAAGCTTTCTTT. Its protein product is CASSLLRGEAFF. This sequence joins TRBV7-2 and TRBJ1-1; D is unresolved. CDR1 and CDR2 (germline): SGHTA, FQGNSA. Trimming left V 2 bases short and J 8 bases short, with 9 bases between. CDR3 length: 12 residues.

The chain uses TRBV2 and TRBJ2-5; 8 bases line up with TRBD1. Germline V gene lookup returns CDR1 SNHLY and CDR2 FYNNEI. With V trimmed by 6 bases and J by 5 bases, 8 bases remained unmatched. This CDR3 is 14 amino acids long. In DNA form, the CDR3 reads TGTGCCAGCAGGAGATCGACAGGGGACGAGACCCAGTACTTC. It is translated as CASRRSTGDETQYF.

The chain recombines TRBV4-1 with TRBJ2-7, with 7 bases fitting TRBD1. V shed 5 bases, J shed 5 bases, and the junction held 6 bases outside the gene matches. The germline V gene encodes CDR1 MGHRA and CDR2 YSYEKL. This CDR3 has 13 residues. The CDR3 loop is CASSFMTGNEQYF. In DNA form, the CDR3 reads TGCGCCAGCAGCTTTATGACAGGGAACGAGCAGTACTTC.

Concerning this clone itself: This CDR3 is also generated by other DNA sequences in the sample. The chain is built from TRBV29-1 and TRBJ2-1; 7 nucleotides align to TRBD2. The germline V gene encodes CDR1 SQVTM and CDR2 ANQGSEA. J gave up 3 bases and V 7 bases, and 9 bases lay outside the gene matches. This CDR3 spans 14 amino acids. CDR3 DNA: TGCAGCGCATTGACTAGCAGGAACTACAATGAGCAGTTCTTC. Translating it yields CSALTSRNYNEQFF.

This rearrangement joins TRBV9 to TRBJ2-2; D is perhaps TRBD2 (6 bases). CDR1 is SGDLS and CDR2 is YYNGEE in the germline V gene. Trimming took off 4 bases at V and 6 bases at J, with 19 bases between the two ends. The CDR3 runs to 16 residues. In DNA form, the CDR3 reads TGTGCCAGCAGCCCTAATCCGGGAGTAGTGTCCGGGGAGCTGTTTTTT. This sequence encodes CASSPNPGVVSGELFF.

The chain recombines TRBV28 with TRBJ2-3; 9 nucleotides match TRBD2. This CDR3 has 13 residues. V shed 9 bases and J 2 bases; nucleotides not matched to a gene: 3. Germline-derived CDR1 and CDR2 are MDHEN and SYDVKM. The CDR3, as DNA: TGTGCCAGTCTAGCGGGATTCACAGATACGCAGTATTTT. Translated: CASLAGFTDTQYF. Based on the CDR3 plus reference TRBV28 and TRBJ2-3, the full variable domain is DVKVTQSSRYLVKRTGEKVFLECVQDMDHENMFWYRQDPGLGLRLIYFSYDVKMKEKGDIPEGYSVSREKKERFSLILESASTNQTSMYLCASLAGFTDTQYFGPGTRLTVL.

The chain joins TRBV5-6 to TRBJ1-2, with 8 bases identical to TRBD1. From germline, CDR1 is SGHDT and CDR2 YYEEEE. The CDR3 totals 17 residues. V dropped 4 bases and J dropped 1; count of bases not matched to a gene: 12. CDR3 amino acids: CASSPLTQGAGNYGYTF. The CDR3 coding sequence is TGTGCCAGCAGCCCTCTAACTCAGGGGGCCGGTAACTATGGCTACACCTTC. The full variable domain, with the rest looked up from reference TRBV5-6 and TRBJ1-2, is DAGVTQSPTHLIKTRGQQVTLRCSPKSGHDTVSWYQQALGQGPQFIFQYYEEEERQRGNFPDRFSGHQFPNYSSELNVNALLLGDSALYLCASSPLTQGAGNYGYTFGSGTRLTVV.

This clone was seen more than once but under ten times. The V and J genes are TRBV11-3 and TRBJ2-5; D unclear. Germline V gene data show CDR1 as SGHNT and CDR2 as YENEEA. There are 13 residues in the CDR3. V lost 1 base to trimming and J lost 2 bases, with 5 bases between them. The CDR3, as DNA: TGTGCCAGCAGCTTAGCCTTTCAAGAGACCCAGTACTTC. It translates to CASSLAFQETQYF.

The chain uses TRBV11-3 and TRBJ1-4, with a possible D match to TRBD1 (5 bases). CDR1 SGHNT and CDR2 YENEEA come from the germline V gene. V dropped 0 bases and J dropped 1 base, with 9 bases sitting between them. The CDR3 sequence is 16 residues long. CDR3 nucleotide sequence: TGTGCCAGCAGCTTAGAGGGGGGGGAAACTAATGAAAAACTGTTTTTT. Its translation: CASSLEGGETNEKLFF.

CDR3 in amino acids: CASSDRDRGHGYTF. DNA for the CDR3: TGTGCCAGCAGCGACCGGGACAGGGGGCATGGCTACACCTTC. The rearrangement joins TRBV5-6 to TRBJ1-2; 12 nucleotides align to TRBD1. The V segment lost 4 bases and the J segment 6 bases; nucleotides outside the gene matches: 4. CDR1 SGHDT and CDR2 YYEEEE come from the germline V gene. This CDR3 comprises 14 residues.

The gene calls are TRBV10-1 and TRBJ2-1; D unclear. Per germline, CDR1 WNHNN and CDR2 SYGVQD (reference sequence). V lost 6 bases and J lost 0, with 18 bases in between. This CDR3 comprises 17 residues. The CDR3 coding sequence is TGCGCCAGCAGAGCTACTGCCCGGTTGAGCTCCTACAATGAGCAGTTCTTC. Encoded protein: CASRATARLSSYNEQFF.